A single sample is the source of the 20 T cell receptor beta chains below, sequenced in a study of blood T cell repertoires in COVID-19. Clones were sequenced by immunoSEQ multiplex PCR, and TCRdb holds only the in-frame ones, with some missing. The sample lists around 250,000 clones, 80% to 90% seen once, with about 4% in the top ten. Sequenced: PBMCs or T cells enriched from blood (not recorded which). These receptors were obtained from a woman between 25 and 40 years old with acute COVID-19.

V and J are TRBV28 and TRBJ1-5; tentative D call: TRBD1 (6 bases). The V end was cut by 7 bases, the J end by 3 bases, with 16 bases between. The CDR3 contains 15 residues. The germline V gene has CDR1 MDHEN and CDR2 SYDVKM. CDR3 amino acids: CASNQVTGYNQPQHF. As DNA, the CDR3 is TGTGCCAGCAACCAGGTGACAGGATACAATCAGCCCCAGCATTTT.

Regarding this clone: Other nucleotide sequences in the sample specify the same CDR3. The DNA of the CDR3 is TGTGCCAGCAGTTTTAACGAGCAGTACTTC. Protein sequence: CASSFNEQYF. This rearrangement joins TRBV28 to TRBJ2-7; no clear D. There are 10 residues in the CDR3. Germline V gene sequence: CDR1 MDHEN, CDR2 SYDVKM. Trimming took off 3 bases at V and 5 bases at J, with 2 bases between the two ends.

The genes are TRBV7-2 and TRBJ2-1; 9 bases are shared with TRBD2. This CDR3 is built from 15 residues. The ends lost 5 bases at V and 1 base at J; junction bases unmatched: 3. CDR1 SGHTA and CDR2 FQGNSA come from the germline V gene. The CDR3 here is CASSAGGGSYNEQFF. As DNA, the CDR3 is TGTGCCAGCAGCGCGGGAGGGGGTTCCTACAATGAGCAGTTCTTC.

About this clone: The same CDR3 can be traced to other DNA sequences in this sample. The V gene is TRBV20-1, the J gene TRBJ2-7, with D uncertain. Germline V CDR1 and CDR2: DFQATT, SNEGSKA (reference sequence). The V end lost 0 bases, the J end lost 4 bases, and 4 bases lay between the germline ends. This CDR3 region has 11 residues. Here the CDR3 reads CSARDSYEQYF. CDR3 sequence (DNA): TGCAGTGCTAGAGATTCATACGAGCAGTACTTC.

The J gene is TRBJ2-1, the V gene TRBV4-1; 9 bases are a match to TRBD2. The CDR3 spans 19 residues. CDR1 and CDR2 from the germline V gene are MGHRA and YSYEKL. After removal of 4 bases from V and 0 bases from J, the junction contained 13 bases not matched to a gene. This CDR3 reads CASSPDGLASASSYNEQFF. For the CDR3, the DNA is TGCGCCAGCAGCCCCGACGGACTAGCGTCTGCTAGCTCCTACAATGAGCAGTTCTTC.

To note about this clone: The sample carries other DNA sequences with the same CDR3. The chain carries TRBV9 and TRBJ2-7; D not resolved. The germline gives CDR1 SGDLS, CDR2 YYNGEE. V shed 0 bases and J shed 0 bases, with 7 bases lying between them. CDR3 length: 14 residues. Written as DNA, the CDR3 is TGTGCCAGCAGCGTAGACCCCAGCTCCTACGAGCAGTACTTC. Residues: CASSVDPSSYEQYF.

The chain uses TRBV4-1 and TRBJ1-1; the match to TRBD1 covers 10 bases. Germline V gives CDR1 MGHRA, CDR2 YSYEKL. The CDR3 extends over 13 amino acids. V trimming: 2 bases; J trimming: 8 bases; junction bases outside the gene matches: 2. CDR3 sequence (DNA): TGCGCCAGCAGCCAATCGGGACAGGGGGAAGCTTTCTTT. Translated, it gives CASSQSGQGEAFF.

The rearrangement joins TRBV2 to TRBJ2-7; 7 nucleotides align to TRBD2. V shed 8 bases and J 4 bases; nucleotides not matched to a gene: 20. Germline V gene sequence: CDR1 SNHLY, CDR2 FYNNEI. The CDR3 is made up of 17 amino acids. In nucleotides, the CDR3 is TGTGCCAGCGGGGAGGACCCCAGCGGGGAGAGTAGGTACGAGCAGTACTTC. Translating it yields CASGEDPSGESRYEQYF.

The gene calls are TRBV7-2 and TRBJ2-7, with D tentatively TRBD2 (7 bases). This CDR3 has 15 amino acids. CDR1 and CDR2 from the germline V gene are SGHTA and FQGNSA. Trimming stripped 5 bases from V and 2 bases from J, with 16 bases between. CDR3 amino acids: CASSPGRGGPYEQYF. The CDR3 nucleotides read TGTGCCAGCAGCCCCGGAAGGGGGGGCCCCTACGAGCAGTACTTC.

The chain links TRBV28 to TRBJ2-7; 8 bases agree with TRBD2. V lost 6 bases to trimming and J lost 1 base; unmatched junction nucleotides: 17. The CDR3 is 18 amino acids. The germline V gene has CDR1 MDHEN and CDR2 SYDVKM. The DNA for the CDR3 is TGTGCCAGCAGAACCGCTATCGTCCGACTAGCGACTTCCTACGAGCAGTACTTC. Translation: CASRTAIVRLATSYEQYF.

The rearrangement links TRBV28 to TRBJ2-7, with TRBD2 matching 7 bases. CDR1 is MDHEN and CDR2 is SYDVKM in the germline V gene. After removal of 7 bases from V and 5 bases from J, the junction contained 14 bases not matched to a gene. The CDR3 runs to 15 residues. This chain's CDR3 is CASTGGGGGPDEQYF. The CDR3 DNA follows: TGTGCCAGCACTGGGGGTGGGGGAGGGCCGGACGAGCAGTACTTC.

The chain combines TRBV3-1 (or the pseudogene TRBV3-2) with TRBJ1-2; 8 bases agree with TRBD1. With 1 base clipped from V and 7 bases from J, the junction kept 2 bases outside the gene matches. Germline V lookup: CDR1 LGHDT, CDR2 YNNKEL (reference sequence). The CDR3 is made up of 13 amino acids. Here the CDR3 reads CASSQGQGFGYTF. CDR3 bases: TGTGCCAGCAGCCAAGGACAGGGGTTTGGCTACACCTTC.

V and J are TRBV19 and TRBJ1-2; 9 nucleotides match TRBD1. CDR1 is LNHDA, CDR2 SQIVND, per germline (reference sequence). V lost 3 bases, J lost 6 bases, and 11 bases stayed unmatched. This CDR3 is 16 amino acids long. The CDR3 region is CASSIPHRGQVNGYTF. As DNA, the CDR3 is TGTGCCAGTAGTATCCCCCACAGGGGGCAAGTGAATGGCTACACCTTC. The full variable domain, with the rest looked up from reference TRBV19 and TRBJ1-2, is DGGITQSPKYLFRKEGQNVTLSCEQNLNHDAMYWYRQDPGQGLRLIYYSQIVNDFQKGDIAEGYSVSREKKESFPLTVTSAQKNPTAFYLCASSIPHRGQVNGYTFGSGTRLTVV.

The chain has TRBV30 and TRBJ2-7, with D tentatively TRBD1 (8 bases). The CDR3 spans 15 residues. Trimming took 3 bases from V and 2 from J, leaving 17 bases between them. Germline loops: CDR1 GTSNPN, CDR2 SVGIG (reference sequence). The CDR3 coding sequence is TGTGCCTGGAGCCCTACAGGGGGACTAACCTACGAGCAGTACTTC. Translation gives CAWSPTGGLTYEQYF. Variable domain in full (rest from reference TRBV30 and TRBJ2-7): SQTIHQWPATLVQPVGSPLSLECTVEGTSNPNLYWYRQAAGRGLQLLFYSVGIGQISSEVPQNLSASRPQDRQFILSSKKLLLSDSGFYLCAWSPTGGLTYEQYFGPGTRLTVT.

Here the CDR3 DNA reads TGTGCCAGCAGCTTAACGGCGGGTAGCTCCTACAATGAGCAGTTCTTC. Its translation is CASSLTAGSSYNEQFF. The chain recombines TRBV7-3 with TRBJ2-1; a possible D gene is TRBD2 (5 bases). This CDR3 is built from 16 residues. Trimming removed 0 bases from V and 0 bases from J, with 9 bases in between. In germline, CDR1 is SGHTA, CDR2 FQGTGA.

This sequence joins TRBV24-1 and TRBJ2-2; the D gene is possibly TRBD1 (5 bases). The CDR3 sequence is 15 residues long. Germline V gene lookup returns CDR1 KGHDR and CDR2 SFDVKD. The ends were cut back, 3 bases at V and 3 bases at J, with 10 bases in the middle. The CDR3 region is CATSDHRTHTGELFF. The CDR3 nucleotides are TGTGCCACCAGTGATCACAGGACCCACACCGGGGAGCTGTTTTTT.

The chain combines TRBV5-1 with TRBJ2-3; 8 nucleotides agree with TRBD1. This CDR3 contains 16 residues. V was pared by 6 bases and J by 0 bases, with 9 bases of the junction left unmatched. CDR1 is SGHRS, CDR2 YFSETQ, per germline. CDR3 sequence: CASTMGTGASTDTQYF. The CDR3 DNA reads TGCGCCAGCACCATGGGGACAGGAGCTAGCACAGATACGCAGTATTTT.

This sequence joins TRBV2 and TRBJ1-4; D is ambiguous. From germline, CDR1 is SNHLY and CDR2 FYNNEI. V lost 7 bases, J lost 7 bases, and 16 bases lay in between. This CDR3 region has 14 residues. CDR3 sequence (DNA): TGTGCCAGCACTCTTGGTCTGGCAGGTGAAAAACTGTTTTTT. Translating gives CASTLGLAGEKLFF.

This clone was found once. The genes are TRBV9 and TRBJ1-1; no firm D call. The V and J ends lost 0 bases and 1 base respectively, with 16 bases between them. Germline CDR1 reads SGDLS; CDR2 reads YYNGEE. The CDR3 is 17 amino acids. As DNA, the CDR3 is TGTGCCAGCAGCGTAGATCCACCTTCCTACCAGAACACTGAAGCTTTCTTT. It translates to CASSVDPPSYQNTEAFF.

V gene TRBV27 combines with J gene TRBJ2-7, with D perhaps matching TRBD1 (6 bases). The germline V and J ends were trimmed by 6 bases and 3 bases, with 21 bases remaining between them. CDR3 length: 16 residues. CDR1 and CDR2 (germline): MNHEY, SMNVEV (reference sequence). DNA of the CDR3: TGTGCCAGCAGCCTACGACCGGGTCAGGGGCGCTACGAGCAGTACTTC. Amino acids: CASSLRPGQGRYEQYF.